These 21 T cell receptor beta chains originate from one sample sequenced in a study of CD8+CD57+ T cells in acquired aplastic anemia. It was genomic DNA that served as the template for profiling TCR beta VDJ and CDR3. TCRdb analysed the reads with MiXCR anew, one entry per CDR3 protein. Found here are 200,000 or so distinct CDR3 sequences, around 66% of them singletons; the top ten hold 46%. The source material was sorted CD4+, CD8+, or CD8+CD57+ T cells (not recorded which) from PBMCs. The receptor set was obtained from a human donor with severe aplastic anemia or a healthy control (not recorded which).

The chain is built from TRBV7-9 and TRBJ2-5; D gene uncertain. The CDR3 is 13 amino acids. V gave up 4 bases and J gave up 7 bases, with 13 bases separating them. The germline V gene encodes CDR1 SEHNR and CDR2 FQNEAQ (reference sequence). The CDR3 sequence: CASSSPMEGTQYF. The CDR3 region has the DNA TGTGCCAGCAGCTCCCCGATGGAAGGGACCCAGTACTTC. Drawing the rest from reference TRBV7-9 and TRBJ2-5, the complete variable domain is DTGVSQNPRHKITKRGQNVTFRCDPISEHNRLYWYRQTLGQGPEFLTYFQNEAQLEKSRLLSDRFSAERPKGSFSTLEIQRTEQGDSAMYLCASSSPMEGTQYFGPGTRLLVL.

V is TRBV7-2 and J is TRBJ2-3; D is unresolved. Trimming shortened V by 2 bases and J by 1 base, and 10 bases separated the two germline ends. The germline V gene encodes CDR1 SGHTA and CDR2 FQGNSA. This CDR3 comprises 15 residues. The DNA of the CDR3 is TGTGCCAGCAGCTTATTTGAAACCCGCACAGATACGCAGTATTTT. Protein sequence: CASSLFETRTDTQYF.

V usage is TRBV15 and J usage is TRBJ1-5; TRBD1 matches 9 bases. The CDR3 consists of 19 residues. Germline assignment: CDR1 LNHNV and CDR2 YYDKDF (reference sequence). V lost 4 bases and J lost 1; bases outside the gene matches: 14. CDR3 loop: CATSIDRGMRIGSNQPQHF. Here the CDR3 DNA reads TGTGCCACCAGCATAGACAGGGGGATGAGGATAGGGAGCAATCAGCCCCAGCATTTT. The full variable domain, its missing parts supplied by reference TRBV15 and TRBJ1-5, is DAMVIQNPRYQVTQFGKPVTLSCSQTLNHNVMYWYQQKSSQAPKLLFHYYDKDFNNEADTPDNFQSRRPNTSFCFLDIRSPGLGDTAMYLCATSIDRGMRIGSNQPQHFGDGTRLSIL.

The chain couples TRBV7-9 to TRBJ2-7; D remains ambiguous. Trimming stripped 1 base from V and 2 bases from J, with 9 bases between. Germline values: CDR1 SEHNR, CDR2 FQNEAQ (reference sequence). This CDR3 contains 14 residues. The CDR3 spells CASSLERATYEQYF. DNA for the CDR3: TGTGCCAGCAGCTTAGAAAGGGCGACCTACGAGCAGTACTTC.

The CDR3 is CSARAGNYGYTF. The CDR3 DNA sequence: TGCAGTGCTAGAGCAGGGAACTATGGCTACACCTTC. This chain joins TRBV20-1 and TRBJ1-2; D is perhaps TRBD1 (5 bases). There are 12 residues in the CDR3. V was cut by 1 base and J by 2 bases, with 5 bases left in between. Germline CDR1 reads DFQATT; CDR2 reads SNEGSKA (reference sequence).

This chain joins TRBV5-6 and TRBJ2-7; TRBD2 matches at 7 bases. The tail of the sequence fits TRBJ2-5 better, so the J call may be wrong. Germline V lookup: CDR1 SGHDT, CDR2 YYEEEE. The CDR3 is 14 residues long. CDR3 DNA sequence: TGTGCCAGCAGCTTGTGGGGGGGAAAAGAGACCCAGTACTTC. This gives the protein CASSLWGGKETQYF.

The chain carries TRBV2 and TRBJ1-5; D unresolved. The germline V gene encodes CDR1 SNHLY and CDR2 FYNNEI. V was shortened by 3 bases and J by 2 bases, with 11 bases between the two germline ends. This CDR3 has 15 amino acids. CDR3 region: CASSDPPSGNQPQHF. Written as DNA, the CDR3 is TGTGCCAGCAGTGATCCCCCCAGCGGCAATCAGCCCCAGCATTTT.

The chain recombines TRBV27 with TRBJ2-1; D ambiguous. The ends were cut back, 6 bases at V and 16 bases at J, with 13 bases in the middle. The V gene's germline CDR1 is MNHEY and CDR2 SMNVEV (reference sequence). The CDR3 is made up of 10 amino acids. For the CDR3, the DNA is TGTGCCAGCAGCTTCCCATTTGGCTTCTTC. Protein product: CASSFPFGFF.

This clonotype was counted once. The chain couples TRBV7-2 to TRBJ2-7; D possibly uses TRBD1 or TRBD2 (5 bases each). Germline loops: CDR1 SGHTA, CDR2 FQGNSA. V lost 6 bases and J lost 3, with 12 bases in between. This CDR3 comprises 13 residues. CDR3: CASSRDGIYEQYF. CDR3 nucleotides: TGTGCCAGCAGTAGGGACGGGATCTACGAGCAGTACTTC.

Only a few counts were recorded for this clonotype. V and J are TRBV6-1 and TRBJ2-7; TRBD2 aligns across 12 bases. Trimming took 6 bases from V and 3 from J; bases not matched to a gene: 6. The CDR3 is made up of 15 amino acids. The V gene's germline CDR1 is MNHNS and CDR2 SASEGT. The CDR3 sequence: CASSIRLAGDYEQYF. The CDR3 region has the DNA TGTGCCAGCAGCATAAGACTAGCGGGAGACTACGAGCAGTACTTC.

The V gene is TRBV5-1, the J gene TRBJ2-7, with D possibly matching TRBD2 (5 bases). Trimming removed 2 bases from V and 3 bases from J, with 12 bases in between. Germline values: CDR1 SGHRS, CDR2 YFSETQ. The CDR3 has 14 residues. The CDR3 reads CASSFDIGGYEQYF. The CDR3 nucleotides are TGCGCCAGCAGCTTTGACATCGGAGGCTACGAGCAGTACTTC.

V and J are TRBV15 and TRBJ2-3, with 7 bases identical to TRBD2. The junction had 3 bases not matched to a gene; V was cut back by 3 bases and J by 0 bases. This CDR3 spans 15 amino acids. Germline values: CDR1 LNHNV, CDR2 YYDKDF (reference sequence). Here the CDR3 reads CATSRSGVSTDTQYF. The CDR3 coding sequence is TGTGCCACCAGCAGGAGCGGGGTTAGCACAGATACGCAGTATTTT.

The CDR3: CASIPEQDRGLHTEAFF. The CDR3 DNA is TGTGCCAGCATTCCTGAGCAGGACAGGGGGCTTCACACTGAAGCTTTCTTT. The chain uses TRBV6-6 and TRBJ1-1, with 11 bases that match TRBD1. The ends lost 7 bases at V and 3 bases at J; junction bases unmatched: 13. CDR3 length equals 17 residues. The germline V gene encodes CDR1 MNHNY and CDR2 SVGAGI (reference sequence).

V usage is TRBV7-9 and J usage is TRBJ2-5; 7 nucleotides line up with TRBD1. The CDR3 length is 17 residues. Germline CDR1 and CDR2: SEHNR and FQNEAQ (reference sequence). V shed 0 bases, J shed 5 bases, and the junction held 12 bases outside the gene matches. The CDR3 DNA sequence: TGTGCCAGCAGCTTAGCGGGAAGGGGGCGCATGGAGGAGACCCAGTACTTC. Protein: CASSLAGRGRMEETQYF.

The rearrangement joins TRBV7-8 to TRBJ2-7; 9 bases are shared with TRBD2. The germline V gene encodes CDR1 SGHVS and CDR2 FQNEAQ. The CDR3 totals 18 residues. V shed 6 bases and J 2 bases; nucleotides not matched to a gene: 17. CDR3 sequence: CASSPRGSGSGRPYEQYF. The CDR3 nucleotides read TGTGCCAGCAGTCCTCGAGGTAGCGGGAGCGGAAGGCCCTACGAGCAGTACTTC.

Points on this clonotype: The junction shows a germline mismatch at one end, possibly a read error. The V call is TRBV5-4, the J call TRBJ2-7, with a tentative D call TRBD1 (5 bases). Germline loops: CDR1 SGHNT, CDR2 YYREEE (reference sequence). The CDR3 contains 13 residues. CDR3 nucleotides: TGTGCCTGCAGCTCCGACAGCTCCTACGAGCAGTACTTC. Protein product: CACSSDSSYEQYF.

The chain carries TRBV24-1 and TRBJ2-5; D gene uncertain. V was trimmed by 1 base and J by 0 bases, leaving 8 bases between them. CDR1 KGHDR and CDR2 SFDVKD come from the germline V gene. CDR3 size: 15 residues. The chain's CDR3 is CATSDFPKYQETQYF. CDR3 DNA sequence: TGTGCCACCAGTGATTTCCCCAAGTACCAAGAGACCCAGTACTTC.

The CDR3 sequence: CATANREGTEAFF. CDR3 in DNA: TGTGCCACCGCGAACAGGGAGGGCACTGAAGCTTTCTTT. The gene calls are TRBV10-3 and TRBJ1-1; D perhaps matches TRBD1 (6 bases). Looked up from germline, CDR1 is ENHRY and CDR2 is SYGVKD. The V end lost 10 bases, the J end lost 4 bases, and 16 bases lay between the germline ends. The CDR3 contains 13 residues.

The chain is built from TRBV6-1 and TRBJ2-7; weak D call: TRBD1 (6 bases). The CDR3 runs 13 residues. Germline V gene lookup returns CDR1 MNHNS and CDR2 SASEGT. Trimming removed 2 bases from V and 1 base from J, with 6 bases in between. CDR3 sequence: CASSETGSYEQYF. CDR3 nucleotides: TGTGCCAGCAGTGAAACAGGGTCCTACGAGCAGTACTTC.

The gene calls are TRBV7-8 and TRBJ2-2; weak D call: TRBD2 (5 bases). Germline values: CDR1 SGHVS, CDR2 FQNEAQ. The CDR3 consists of 15 residues. With 1 base removed from V and 4 bases from J, the gap between germline ends came to 10 bases. CDR3 sequence reads: CASSLGGVTTGELFF. The CDR3 DNA reads TGTGCCAGCAGCTTAGGGGGAGTAACCACCGGGGAGCTGTTTTTT.

This clonotype appeared many times. This chain connects TRBV12-3 or TRBV12-4 to TRBJ1-4; D may be TRBD1 (6 bases). Trimming stripped 7 bases from V and 11 bases from J, with 17 bases between. This CDR3 spans 13 amino acids. For the CDR3, the DNA is TGTGCCAGCACTCCGACAGGTTGGCGGAAACTGTTTTTT. Translation gives CASTPTGWRKLFF.